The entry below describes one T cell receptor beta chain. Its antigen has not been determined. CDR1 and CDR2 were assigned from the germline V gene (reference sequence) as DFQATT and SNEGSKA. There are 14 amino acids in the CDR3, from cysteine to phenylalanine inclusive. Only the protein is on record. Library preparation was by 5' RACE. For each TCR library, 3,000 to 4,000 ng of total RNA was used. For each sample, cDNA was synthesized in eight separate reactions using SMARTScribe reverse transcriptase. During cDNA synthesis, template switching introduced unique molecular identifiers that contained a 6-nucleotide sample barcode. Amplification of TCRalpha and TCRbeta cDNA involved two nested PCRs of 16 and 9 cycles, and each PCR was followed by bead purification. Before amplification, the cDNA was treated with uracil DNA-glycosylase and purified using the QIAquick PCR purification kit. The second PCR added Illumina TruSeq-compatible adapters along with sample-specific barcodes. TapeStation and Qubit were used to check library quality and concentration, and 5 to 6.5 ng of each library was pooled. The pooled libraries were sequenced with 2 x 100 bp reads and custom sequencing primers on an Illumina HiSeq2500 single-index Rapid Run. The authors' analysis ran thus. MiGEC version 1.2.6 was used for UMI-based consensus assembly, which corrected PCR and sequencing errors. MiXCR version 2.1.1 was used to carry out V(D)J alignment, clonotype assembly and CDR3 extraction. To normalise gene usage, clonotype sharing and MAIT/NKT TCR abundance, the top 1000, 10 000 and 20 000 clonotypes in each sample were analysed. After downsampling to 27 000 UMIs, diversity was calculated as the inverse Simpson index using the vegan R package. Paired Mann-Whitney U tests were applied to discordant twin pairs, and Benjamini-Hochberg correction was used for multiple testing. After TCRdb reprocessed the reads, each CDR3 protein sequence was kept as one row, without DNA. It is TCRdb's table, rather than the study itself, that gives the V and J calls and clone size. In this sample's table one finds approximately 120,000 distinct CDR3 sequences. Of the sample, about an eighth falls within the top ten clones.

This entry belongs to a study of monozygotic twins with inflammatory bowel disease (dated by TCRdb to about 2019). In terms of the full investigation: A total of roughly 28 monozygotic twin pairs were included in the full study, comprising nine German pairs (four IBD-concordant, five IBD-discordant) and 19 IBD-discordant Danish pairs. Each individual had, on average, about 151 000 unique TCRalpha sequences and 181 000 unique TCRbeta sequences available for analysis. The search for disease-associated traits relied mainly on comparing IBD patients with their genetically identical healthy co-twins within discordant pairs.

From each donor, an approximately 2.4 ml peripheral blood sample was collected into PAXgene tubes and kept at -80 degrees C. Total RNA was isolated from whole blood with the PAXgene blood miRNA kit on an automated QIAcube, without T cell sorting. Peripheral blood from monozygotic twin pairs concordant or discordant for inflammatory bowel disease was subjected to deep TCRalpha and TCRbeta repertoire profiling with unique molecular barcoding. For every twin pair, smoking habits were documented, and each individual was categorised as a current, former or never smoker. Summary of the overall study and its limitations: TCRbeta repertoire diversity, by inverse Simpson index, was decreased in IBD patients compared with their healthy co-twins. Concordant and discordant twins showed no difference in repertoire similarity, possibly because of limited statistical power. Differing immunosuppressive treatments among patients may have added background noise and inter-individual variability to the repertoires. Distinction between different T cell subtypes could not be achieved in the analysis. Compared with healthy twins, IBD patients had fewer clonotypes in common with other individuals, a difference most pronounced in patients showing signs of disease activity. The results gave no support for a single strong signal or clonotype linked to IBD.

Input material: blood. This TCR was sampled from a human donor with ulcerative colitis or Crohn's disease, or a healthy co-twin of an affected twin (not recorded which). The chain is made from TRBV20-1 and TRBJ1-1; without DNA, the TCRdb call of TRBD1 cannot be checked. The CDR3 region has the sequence CSAPHAQGNTEAFF.